This record covers a single T cell receptor beta chain. V was pared by 5 bases and J by 3 bases, with 4 bases of the junction left unmatched. This CDR3 is 14 amino acids long. CDR1 and CDR2 from the germline V gene are SGHTA and FQGTGA. The sample comes from a study of blood T cell repertoires in COVID-19. Study details: From T cells, B-cell-depleted T cells, or PBMCs came the material, which was cDNA or gDNA.

Per the authors' pipeline: Nucleated cell counts were estimated from reference gene primer amplification. The repertoire was sequenced with immunoSEQ multiplex PCR; TCRdb's copy has only in-frame clones and lacks some. V and J calls and clone size come straight from that table; D and trimming were deduced from the DNA. Of 250,000 to 350,000 clones in the sample, about nine tenths are singletons; the top ten hold roughly 2%. The sequencing sample was made of peripheral blood. This rearrangement joins TRBV7-3 to TRBJ2-3; 8 bases line up with TRBD2. This receptor was obtained from a woman aged 45-60 years who had recovered from COVID-19. CDR3 residues: CASSPGGTTDTQYF. CDR3 nucleotide sequence: TGTGCCAGCAGCCCGGGAGGGACAACAGATACGCAGTATTTT.